This paragraph covers one T cell receptor (beta chain) sequence. The antigen is not known. This sample was included in a study of identical twins. Looked up from germline, CDR1 is MNHEY and CDR2 is SVGEGT. The CDR3 totals 14 residues. The ends were cut back, 6 bases at V and 0 bases at J, with 10 bases in the middle. The authors used template switching to add a universal primer site and gave cDNA unique molecular identifiers. Each CDR3 protein gets one entry after TCRdb re-called the 5' RACE reads with MiXCR. The data hold roughly 500,000 distinct CDR3 sequences, with less than 25% observed a single time. General observations from the study: In drawing conclusions, the study used cross-sectional statistical analysis and did not follow the same donors. Within beta out-of-frame sequences, the excess sharing observed between twins was weaker.

These data were also filed under a second study, of T cells expressing NK-cell markers. Per that study: Top CD8+ clonotypes included the dominant CD3+CD56+NKG2C+ clonotypes in roughly six donors.

Sequenced sample: CD4+ T cells sorted from blood. The TCR sequence derives from a woman aged 18-29 years in good health. V and J are TRBV6-2 or TRBV6-3 and TRBJ2-3; no reliable D call. Here the CDR3 reads CASRWFASTDTQYF. The DNA of the CDR3 is TGTGCCAGCAGGTGGTTTGCTAGCACAGATACGCAGTATTTT.